This paragraph reports one T cell receptor (beta chain). This clone has just one count. Its antigen target is currently unknown. The input lacks base qualities; no much larger clone sits a single base away. This sample's time point label indicates: blood sample drawn before combined kidney and bone marrow transplant. Thawed PBMCs were FACS-sorted into unstimulated Tregs (CD4+CD25+CD127-), CD4+ non-Tregs (CD4+CD25-), CD4 cells and CD8 cells. The patients were several recipients of combined kidney and bone marrow transplants from the ITN036ST trial, and samples were available only for these trial subjects. Healthy control blood was processed by Ficoll density gradient to PBMCs and cryopreserved; patient PBMCs were collected before and after transplant. For TCRbeta CDR3 sequencing, genomic DNA was extracted from sorted cells using the QIAGEN DNeasy Blood and Tissue Kit. High-throughput TCRbeta CDR3 sequencing, including PCR amplification with bias correction and internal controls, was performed commercially through immunoSEQ. For the original study's pipeline: Unique productive TCRbeta sequences were defined by CDR3 nucleotide sequence when primers matched and otherwise by CDR3 amino acid sequence together with Vbeta and Jbeta genes. As a correction for sorting error, sequences shared between sorted populations at a frequency ratio of 2:1 or less were discarded, and the remaining shared sequences were assigned to the higher population. A sequence was defined as donor-reactive if the sequence was expanded at least 5-fold in CFSE-low cells compared with unstimulated cells and had a frequency of at least 0.01% in CFSE-low cells. Repertoire divergence was quantified by Jensen-Shannon divergence calculated from the top 100 TCRbeta sequences ranked by frequency. For any sample with multiple sequencing runs, sorting error was corrected in each run separately before the runs were pooled. In its TCRdb copy, this immuneACCESS table keeps in-frame sequences only and misses some clones. Where compared with another copy, unresolved V genes explain less than half of these, and the others have no known cause. Clone size and V and J calls were adopted from that table, with D and trimming inferred from the DNA. This sample has tens of thousands of clones in its table, and roughly 89% of those were observed once. Roughly 0.4% of the sample goes to the ten largest clones.

The entry originates in a study of Tregs in tolerant kidney transplant recipients (dated by TCRdb to between 2018 and 2021). Some background on the complete study: The transplants used related donors with nonmyeloablative bone marrow transplantation, and mixed chimerism in the human trials was transient. The study applied TCRbeta sequencing to find donor-specific regulatory T cells before combined kidney and bone marrow transplantation and then followed those same cells after transplant. Study-wide findings and limitations: The most biologically relevant and donor-specific TCRbeta repertoire appeared to be identified by expanding Tregs with activated donor B cells. Donor-specific Treg expansion exceeded global Treg expansion in tolerant patients, suggesting antigen-driven rather than nonspecific expansion. Biological reproducibility was not directly assessed, although technical replication error appeared to be minimal. The study was limited by small patient numbers, and the findings need validation in larger populations and under other immunosuppression protocols. For some patients the PCR primers changed over time, which made it impossible to compare the samples from those patients at the nucleotide level.

Clipping removes 2 bases from V and 4 bases from J, with 5 as the unmatched junction base count. The germline V gene supplies CDR1 ENHRY and CDR2 SYGVKD. The CDR3 covers 15 residues, taking in both the cysteine and the phenylalanine. Of all the DNA, just the CDR3 is kept, 45 bases in frame from base 1. Sequenced here: CD4+ T cells from blood, sampled before the transplant. This sequence uses TRBV10-3 and TRBJ2-3; TRBD2 matches 8 bases in the middle. This clonotype was obtained from a human donor who received a combined kidney and bone marrow transplant. The DNA sequence follows: TGTGCCATCAGTGAGATAAGCGGGAGCTCAGATACGCAGTATTTT. Its protein reads: CAISEISGSSDTQYF.